The table lists the clone carrying this T cell receptor beta chain with a few counts. What it recognizes is unknown. The CDR3 runs to 15 residues. Per germline, CDR1 MNHNS and CDR2 SASEGT. Trimming at V came to 2 bases and at J to 11 bases, leaving 8 bases not matched to a gene. The entry originates in a study of regulatory T cells in long-lasting Graves disease. Stated time point: newly diagnosed GD, antithyroid drugs for less than 3 months. The TCR library was prepared using RNA isolated from PBMCs. The authors drew approximately 10 milliliters of peripheral blood into EDTA tubes. Building of the TCR beta libraries involved iRepertoire HTBI primers and Arm-PCR of CDR3 regions. TCRdb reprocessed the multiplex PCR reads via MiXCR and lists one record per CDR3 protein. Altogether about 620,000 distinct CDR3 sequences are present, roughly 16% being singletons, with the ten largest covering 15% to 20%.

Study-wide points: TCR diversity was lower in persistent than newly diagnosed Graves' disease.

This sample also appeared in a second study, on T cells in Graves' hyperthyroidism and ophthalmopathy. This second study notes: TCR CDR3 regions were first amplified by RT-PCR with HTBI primers.

The sequenced sample was peripheral blood mononuclear cells (PBMCs), obtained at new diagnosis, from a patient treated with antithyroid drugs. The receptor was derived from a woman younger than 45 with Graves disease. The chain couples TRBV6-1 to TRBJ1-6; 8 positions match TRBD1. Here the CDR3 reads CASSEIGQGRTPLHF. The CDR3 DNA reads as TGTGCCAGCAGTGAAATAGGACAGGGTAGGACACCCCTCCACTTT.